This T cell receptor beta chain came from a study of T-cell memory formation after mild COVID-19. Looking at the study overall: Clusters of TCRs were largely donor specific.

Using constant-segment primers, 5'RACE produced TCR alpha and TCR beta cDNA libraries carrying sample barcodes and UMIs. TCRdb independently ran MiXCR on the 5' RACE reads; one entry per CDR3 protein. The sample consists of roughly 340,000 distinct CDR3 sequences, under 25% of them appearing once. General observations from the study: Contracting clones, day 15 to 85, had balanced CD4/CD8, and later expanders favored CD4+. Cross-reactive memory apparently joined, as some responding clones appeared in pre-infection memory.

Details on this clonotype: Antigen unknown.

The V gene's germline CDR1 is SGDLS and CDR2 YYNGEE. The CDR3 is 13 amino acids. Trimming removed 2 bases at V and 4 bases at J, with 8 bases between. The sample comprised PBMCs or a T cell subset sorted from them (not recorded which). The chain recombines TRBV9 with TRBJ2-3, with D uncertain. The clonotype was recovered from a young man who had mild COVID-19 (a few samples of this study predate the infection). Cell type and time point are not known. For the CDR3, the DNA is TGTGCCAGCAGCGTTCCGGGCGCAGATACGCAGTATTTT. This sequence encodes CASSVPGADTQYF.